This TCR beta chain originates from a study of OX40 agonist ivuxolimab in advanced cancers. The wider study: Hepatocellular carcinoma, melanoma, renal cell or head and neck cancer occurred in dose-escalation patients.

Profiling relied on immunoSEQ multiplex PCR, and the TCRdb table lists in-frame clones only, not all of them. The sample holds around 60,000 clones; 91% are singletons and the top ten take around 2%. CDR1 and CDR2 from the germline V gene are SNHLY and FYNNEI. The CDR3 loop spans 17 amino acids. The junction had 10 bases not matched to a gene; V was cut back by 3 bases and J by 4 bases. The rearrangement links TRBV2 to TRBJ1-5, with 9 bases fitting TRBD1. This specimen was CD4+ or CD8+ T cells sorted from blood, taken in a trial of the OX40 agonist ivuxolimab. This TCR was recovered from an adult with an advanced solid tumor such as melanoma, head and neck, liver or kidney cancer. CDR3 nucleotides: TGTGCCAGCAGTGAGTATGTGACAGGGGGGAATAATCAGCCCCAGCATTTT. Protein sequence: CASSEYVTGGNNQPQHF.